This T cell receptor (beta chain) stems from a study of radiotherapy plus CTLA-4 blockade in lung cancer. Study-wide context: Patients showed objective responses in under 20% of cases, and disease control was achieved by about 30%. Study-level findings and limits: It was early blood T cell clone dynamics, with interferon-beta, that reportedly best predicted response. Expansion of tumor-derived TCR clones was observed in blood after radiotherapy plus ipilimumab.

Details on this clone: Its specificity is not known.

Produced via immunoSEQ multiplex PCR; TCRdb's table is partial and in-frame only. The sample contains 65,000 to 85,000 clones, around 76% of which appear only once. Focal radiation with ipilimumab CTLA-4 blockade was given to patients with chemo-refractory metastatic non-small-cell lung cancer. Per the germline V gene, CDR1 is MNHNS and CDR2 is SASEGT. Trimming pared 6 bases from V and 3 bases from J, leaving 14 bases between. This CDR3 has 14 amino acids. The clonotype originates from a human donor with non-small cell lung cancer whose response to radiotherapy plus ipilimumab could not be evaluated. Some clones in this sample may be carry-over from other donors' samples. The sequencing used peripheral blood, collected from a patient treated with radiotherapy plus ipilimumab. This sequence joins TRBV6-1 and TRBJ1-2; TRBD1 might be the D (5 bases). CDR3 coding DNA: TGTGCCAGCAGAGTGACAGATTTCGACTATGGCTACACCTTC. Its translation: CASRVTDFDYGYTF.